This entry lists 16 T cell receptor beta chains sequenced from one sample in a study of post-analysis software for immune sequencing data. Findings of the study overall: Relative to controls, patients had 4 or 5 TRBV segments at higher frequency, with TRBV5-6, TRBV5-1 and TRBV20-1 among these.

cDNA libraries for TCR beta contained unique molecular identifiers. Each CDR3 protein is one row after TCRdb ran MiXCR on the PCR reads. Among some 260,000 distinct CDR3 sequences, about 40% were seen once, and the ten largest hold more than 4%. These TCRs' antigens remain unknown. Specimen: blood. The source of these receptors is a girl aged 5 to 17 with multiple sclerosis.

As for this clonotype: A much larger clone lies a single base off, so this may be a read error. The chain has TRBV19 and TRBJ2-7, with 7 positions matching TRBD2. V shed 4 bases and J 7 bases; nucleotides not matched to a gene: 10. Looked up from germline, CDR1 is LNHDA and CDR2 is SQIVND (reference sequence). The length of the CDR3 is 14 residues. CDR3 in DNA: TGTGCCAGTAGTAGCGGGAGAAGGTTAGATGAGCAGTACTTC. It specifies CASSSGRRLDEQYF.

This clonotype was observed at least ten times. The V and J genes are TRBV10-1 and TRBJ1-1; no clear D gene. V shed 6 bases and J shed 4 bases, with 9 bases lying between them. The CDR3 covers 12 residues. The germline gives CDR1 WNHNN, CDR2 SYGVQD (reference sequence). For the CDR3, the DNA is TGCGCCAGCAGGGGAGGGAGCACTGAAGCTTTCTTT. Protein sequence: CASRGGSTEAFF.

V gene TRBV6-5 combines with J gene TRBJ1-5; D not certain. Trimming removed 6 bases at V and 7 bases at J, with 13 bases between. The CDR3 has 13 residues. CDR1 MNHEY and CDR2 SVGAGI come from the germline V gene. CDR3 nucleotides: TGTGCCAGCAGCCCCCCGGGCGGGCAGCCCCAGCATTTT. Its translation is CASSPPGGQPQHF.

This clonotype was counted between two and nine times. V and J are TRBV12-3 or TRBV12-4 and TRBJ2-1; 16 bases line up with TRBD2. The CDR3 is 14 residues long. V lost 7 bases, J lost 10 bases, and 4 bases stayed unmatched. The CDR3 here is CASNAGLAGGEQFF. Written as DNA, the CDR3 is TGTGCCAGCAATGCGGGACTAGCGGGAGGGGAGCAGTTCTTC.

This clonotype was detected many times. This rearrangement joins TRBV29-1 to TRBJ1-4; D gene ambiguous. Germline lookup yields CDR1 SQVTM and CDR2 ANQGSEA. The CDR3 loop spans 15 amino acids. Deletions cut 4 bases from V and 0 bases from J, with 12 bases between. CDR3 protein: CSVVESGATNEKLFF. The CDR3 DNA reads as TGCAGCGTTGTGGAATCCGGGGCAACTAATGAAAAACTGTTTTTT. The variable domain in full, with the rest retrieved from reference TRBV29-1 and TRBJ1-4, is SAVISQKPSRDICQRGTSLTIQCQVDSQVTMMFWYRQQPGQSLTLIATANQGSEATYESGFVIDKFPISRPNLTFSTLTVSNMSPEDSSIYLCSVVESGATNEKLFFGSGTQLSVL.

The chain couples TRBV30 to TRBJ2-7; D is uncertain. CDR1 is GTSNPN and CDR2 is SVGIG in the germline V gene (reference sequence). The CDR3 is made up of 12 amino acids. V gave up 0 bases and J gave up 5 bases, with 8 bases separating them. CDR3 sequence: CAWSVGRNEQYF. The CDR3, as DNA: TGTGCCTGGAGTGTGGGCAGGAACGAGCAGTACTTC.

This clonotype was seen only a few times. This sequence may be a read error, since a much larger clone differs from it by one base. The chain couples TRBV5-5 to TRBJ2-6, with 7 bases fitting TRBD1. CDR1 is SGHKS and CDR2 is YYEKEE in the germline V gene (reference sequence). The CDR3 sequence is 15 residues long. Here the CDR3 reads CASSPTGDGANVPTF. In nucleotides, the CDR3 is TGTGCCAGCAGCCCTACAGGGGATGGGGCCAACGTCCCGACTTTC.

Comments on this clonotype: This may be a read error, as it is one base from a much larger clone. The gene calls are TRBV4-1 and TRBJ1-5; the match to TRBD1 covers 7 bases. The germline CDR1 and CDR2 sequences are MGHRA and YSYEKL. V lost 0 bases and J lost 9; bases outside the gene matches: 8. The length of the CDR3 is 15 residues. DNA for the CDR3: TGCGCCAGCAGCCAAGAGGGGATAGGGGGCCGGCCCCAGCATTTT. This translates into CASSQEGIGGRPQHF.

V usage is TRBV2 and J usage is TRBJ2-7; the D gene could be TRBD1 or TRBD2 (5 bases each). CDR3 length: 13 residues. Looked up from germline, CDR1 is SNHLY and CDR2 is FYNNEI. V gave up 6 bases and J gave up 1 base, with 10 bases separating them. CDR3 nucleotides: TGTGCCAGCAGCGACGGGGCATCCTACGAGCAGTACTTC. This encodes CASSDGASYEQYF.

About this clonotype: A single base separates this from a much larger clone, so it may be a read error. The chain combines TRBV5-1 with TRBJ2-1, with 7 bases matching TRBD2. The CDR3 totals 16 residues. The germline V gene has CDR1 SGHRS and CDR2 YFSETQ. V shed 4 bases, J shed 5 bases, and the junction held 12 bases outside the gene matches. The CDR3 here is CASSGVGTSAHNEQFF. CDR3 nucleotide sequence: TGCGCCAGCAGCGGGGTGGGAACTAGCGCGCACAATGAGCAGTTCTTC.

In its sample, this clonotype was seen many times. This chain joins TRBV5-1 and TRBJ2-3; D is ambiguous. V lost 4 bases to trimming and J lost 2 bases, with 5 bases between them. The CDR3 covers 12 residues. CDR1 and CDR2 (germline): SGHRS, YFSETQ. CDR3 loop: CASSIDTDTQYF. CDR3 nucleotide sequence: TGCGCCAGCAGCATAGACACAGATACGCAGTATTTT.

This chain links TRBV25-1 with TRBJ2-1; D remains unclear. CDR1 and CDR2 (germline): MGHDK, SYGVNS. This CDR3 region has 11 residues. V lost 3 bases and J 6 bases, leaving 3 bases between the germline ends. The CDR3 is CASSERNEQFF. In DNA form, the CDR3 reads TGTGCCAGCAGTGAGCGCAATGAGCAGTTCTTC.

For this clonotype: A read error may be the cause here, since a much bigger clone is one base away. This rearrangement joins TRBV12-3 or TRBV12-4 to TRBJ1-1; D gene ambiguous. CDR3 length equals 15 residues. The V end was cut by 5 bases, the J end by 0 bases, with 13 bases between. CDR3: CASSPTQSMNTEAFF. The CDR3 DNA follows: TGTGCCAGCAGTCCAACCCAGAGTATGAACACTGAAGCTTTCTTT.

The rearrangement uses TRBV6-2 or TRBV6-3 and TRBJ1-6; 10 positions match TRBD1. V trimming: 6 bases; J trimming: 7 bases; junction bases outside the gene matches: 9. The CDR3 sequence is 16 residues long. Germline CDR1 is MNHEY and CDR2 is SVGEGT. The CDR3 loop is CASSSTGGRLNSPLHF. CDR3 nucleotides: TGTGCCAGCAGCTCGACAGGGGGCCGACTAAATTCACCCCTCCACTTT.

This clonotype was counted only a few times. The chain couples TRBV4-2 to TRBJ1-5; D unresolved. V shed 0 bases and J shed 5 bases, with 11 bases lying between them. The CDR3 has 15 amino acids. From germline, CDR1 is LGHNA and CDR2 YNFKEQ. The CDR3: CASSQEVGEDQPQHF. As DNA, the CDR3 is TGTGCCAGCAGCCAAGAGGTGGGAGAGGATCAGCCCCAGCATTTT.

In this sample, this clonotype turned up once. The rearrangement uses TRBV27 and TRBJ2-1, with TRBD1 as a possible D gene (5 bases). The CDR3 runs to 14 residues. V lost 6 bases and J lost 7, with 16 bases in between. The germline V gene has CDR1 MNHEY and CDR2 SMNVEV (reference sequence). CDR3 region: CASRGQGVRNEQFF. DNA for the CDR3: TGTGCCAGCAGGGGGCAGGGTGTGAGGAATGAGCAGTTCTTC.